The 19 T cell receptor beta chains in this list originate from one sample, sequenced in a study of T cells after yellow fever vaccination. Each CDR3 protein gets one entry after TCRdb re-called the 5' RACE reads with MiXCR. This table holds around 610,000 distinct CDR3 sequences, approximately 12% found once. Sample: PBMCs, taken on the day of the yellow fever booster vaccination. Every receptor here comes from a man aged 25 to 40 who received the YFV17D yellow fever vaccine.

This clonotype has more than one count but fewer than ten. The chain combines TRBV3-1 with TRBJ2-5, with D maybe TRBD2 (6 bases). The CDR3 covers 20 residues. Germline CDR1 LGHDT, CDR2 YNNKEL (reference sequence). Deletions cut 0 bases from V and 9 bases from J, with 32 bases between. Written as DNA, the CDR3 is TGTGCCAGCAGCCAAGATTGGGGTGGCGGGTTCGGGAGCTTGGAATCGGCCCAGTACTTC. Protein sequence: CASSQDWGGGFGSLESAQYF.

Ten or more counts support this clonotype. V usage is TRBV12-3 or TRBV12-4 and J usage is TRBJ1-1; unclear D gene. Trimming cost V 6 bases and J 1 base, with 9 bases left between them. CDR3 length equals 13 residues. This chain's CDR3 is CASSLNRNTEAFF. The CDR3, as DNA: TGTGCCAGCAGCCTTAATAGGAACACTGAAGCTTTCTTT.

This clonotype was seen only a few times. J is TRBJ2-1 and V is TRBV12-5; TRBD1 might be the D (6 bases). In germline, CDR1 is LGHNT, CDR2 FRNRAP. Trimming took off 6 bases at V and 0 bases at J, with 15 bases between the two ends. The CDR3 runs to 16 residues. CDR3 DNA sequence: TGTGCTAGTGGATCCAGAGCGGACAGCTCCTACAATGAGCAGTTCTTC. It encodes CASGSRADSSYNEQFF. The full variable domain, its missing parts supplied by reference TRBV12-5 and TRBJ2-1, is DARVTQTPRHKVTEMGQEVTMRCQPILGHNTVFWYRQTMMQGLELLAYFRNRAPLDDSGMPKDRFSAEMPDATLATLKIQPSEPRDSAVYFCASGSRADSSYNEQFFGPGTRLTVL.

This clonotype has ten or more counts. The V gene is TRBV11-2, the J gene TRBJ2-1, with 8 bases lining up with TRBD2. The germline CDR1 and CDR2 sequences are SGHAT and FQNNGV. V lost 0 bases and J lost 8; bases outside the gene matches: 12. This CDR3 has 17 amino acids. CDR3: CASSLEASGRYVDEQFF. Here the CDR3 DNA reads TGTGCCAGCAGCTTAGAAGCGAGCGGGAGATACGTCGATGAGCAGTTCTTC.

This clonotype was seen at least ten times. The V gene is TRBV9, the J gene TRBJ2-2; TRBD1 matches at 10 bases. With V trimmed by 7 bases and J by 0 bases, 21 bases remained unmatched. Per the germline V gene, CDR1 is SGDLS and CDR2 is YYNGEE. The CDR3 consists of 21 residues. The DNA for the CDR3 is TGTGCCAGCCGAATACTAGGAGGGACAGGGGACTTATCCCCGAACACCGGGGAGCTGTTTTTT. Its translation is CASRILGGTGDLSPNTGELFF.

There are many counts of this clonotype. This chain links TRBV3-1 with TRBJ2-4, with D possibly being TRBD2 (5 bases). The germline CDR1 and CDR2 sequences are LGHDT and YNNKEL (reference sequence). The CDR3 length is 15 residues. Trimming took off 5 bases at V and 5 bases at J, with 16 bases between the two ends. Written as DNA, the CDR3 is TGTGCCAGCAGCAGGGCCCCCGGGGTCCAAAACATTCAGTACTTC. It translates to CASSRAPGVQNIQYF.

Remarks on this clonotype: One junction end does not reproduce the germline sequence, and a read error may be involved. The chain carries TRBV11-2 and TRBJ2-5; D is possibly TRBD2 (5 bases). This CDR3 spans 13 amino acids. The V gene's germline CDR1 is SGHAT and CDR2 FQNNGV. The CDR3, as DNA: TGTGCCAGCAGCTTAGGGACTGTCGGGTTCGGGGACTTC. Its protein is CASSLGTVGFGDF.

The rearrangement uses TRBV28 and TRBJ2-7, with D tentatively TRBD1 (6 bases). The CDR3 contains 11 residues. Trimming removed 6 bases from V and 7 bases from J, with 10 bases in between. Germline V CDR1 and CDR2: MDHEN, SYDVKM. The CDR3 spells CASRIRGEQYF. The CDR3, as DNA: TGTGCCAGCAGGATAAGGGGGGAGCAGTACTTC.

This clonotype was counted only a few times. The chain carries TRBV20-1 and TRBJ2-3, with TRBD2 identical over 13 bases. CDR3 size: 15 residues. The ends lost 6 bases at V and 3 bases at J; junction bases unmatched: 6. Germline CDR1 is DFQATT and CDR2 is SNEGSKA (reference sequence). For the CDR3, the DNA is TGCAGTGCGAATCCGACTAGCGGGAGGACAGATACGCAGTATTTT. This gives the protein CSANPTSGRTDTQYF.

The CDR3 DNA reads as TGTGCCAAATCCGGTATTAGCGAAAGCTCCTACGAGCAGTACTTC. Encoded protein: CAKSGISESSYEQYF. The chain couples TRBV2 to TRBJ2-7; D possibly corresponds to TRBD2 (5 bases). This CDR3 is built from 15 residues. Germline V gene data show CDR1 as SNHLY and CDR2 as FYNNEI. V gave up 10 bases and J gave up 0 bases, with 19 bases separating them.

V gene TRBV7-2 combines with J gene TRBJ1-1; D gene unclear. The germline gives CDR1 SGHTA, CDR2 FQGNSA. This CDR3 contains 14 residues. The V gene lost 4 bases and the J gene lost 1 base, with 10 bases spanning the gap. CDR3 in amino acids: CASSSHRGNTEAFF. The CDR3 DNA reads as TGTGCCAGCAGCTCCCACCGGGGGAACACTGAAGCTTTCTTT.

V and J are TRBV5-4 and TRBJ2-3; a weak D match, TRBD1 (5 bases). The CDR3 is 13 amino acids. Between the trimmed V and J ends, which lost 2 bases and 3 bases, there was a span of 7 bases. CDR1 and CDR2 from the germline V gene are SGHNT and YYREEE (reference sequence). The CDR3 DNA reads as TGTGCCAGCAGCTTTAAGGGGACAGATACGCAGTATTTT. It is translated as CASSFKGTDTQYF.

This clonotype was seen only a few times. DNA of the CDR3: TGCGCCAGCAGCCGGGGACTTTCTGAAAACGAGCAGTACTTC. This codes for CASSRGLSENEQYF. V gene TRBV5-1 combines with J gene TRBJ2-7; possibly TRBD2 for D (6 bases). Trimming stripped 4 bases from V and 5 bases from J, with 16 bases between. Germline V gene data show CDR1 as SGHRS and CDR2 as YFSETQ. The CDR3 totals 14 residues.

This clonotype was counted between two and nine times. The gene calls are TRBV7-6 and TRBJ2-2; 8 bases agree with TRBD2. The CDR3 consists of 17 residues. The V gene's germline CDR1 is SGHVS and CDR2 FNYEAQ. Trimming cost V 5 bases and J 7 bases; bases outside gene matches: 15. CDR3 sequence: CASSLKLAALGHGELFF. CDR3 nucleotides: TGTGCCAGCAGCCTCAAACTAGCGGCCCTGGGACACGGGGAGCTGTTTTTT.

V usage is TRBV7-2 and J usage is TRBJ2-3; D call uncertain. This CDR3 is built from 16 residues. V was trimmed by 1 base and J by 2 bases, leaving 13 bases between them. Germline CDR1 reads SGHTA; CDR2 reads FQGNSA. The CDR3 loop reads CASSLDWVRYTDTQYF. DNA for the CDR3: TGTGCCAGCAGCTTAGACTGGGTCAGATACACAGATACGCAGTATTTT.

The V call is TRBV14, the J call TRBJ2-7; 7 bases agree with TRBD1. There are 12 residues in the CDR3. From germline, CDR1 is SGHDN and CDR2 FVKESK. J lost 7 bases, V lost 8 bases, and 8 bases had no gene match. CDR3 in DNA: TGTGCCAGCCTAGACAGGGCGTCAGAGCAGTACTTC. As protein: CASLDRASEQYF. Full variable domain (rest looked up from reference TRBV14 and TRBJ2-7): EAGVTQFPSHSVIEKGQTVTLRCDPISGHDNLYWYRRVMGKEIKFLLHFVKESKQDESGMPNNRFLAERTGGTYSTLKVQPAELEDSGVYFCASLDRASEQYFGPGTRLTVT.

This rearrangement joins TRBV6-5 to TRBJ2-1, with D possibly being TRBD1 (6 bases). Germline assignment: CDR1 MNHEY and CDR2 SVGAGI. Trimming took off 3 bases at V and 2 bases at J, with 11 bases between the two ends. This CDR3 is built from 15 residues. In DNA form, the CDR3 reads TGTGCCAGCAGTTATTTGGGGGCCGCCTACAATGAGCAGTTCTTC. Encoded protein: CASSYLGAAYNEQFF.

In DNA, the CDR3 is TGTGCCAGCAGTGATCCCGGGACTAGCGGCACAGATACGCAGTATTTT. This encodes CASSDPGTSGTDTQYF. The rearrangement joins TRBV28 to TRBJ2-3; 10 bases are shared with TRBD2. Trimming took 5 bases from V and 1 from J; bases not matched to a gene: 6. Looked up from germline, CDR1 is MDHEN and CDR2 is SYDVKM. The CDR3 loop spans 16 amino acids.

The rearrangement uses TRBV5-6 and TRBJ2-1; 8 nucleotides agree with TRBD2. Germline values: CDR1 SGHDT, CDR2 YYEEEE. This CDR3 contains 16 residues. V was pared by 4 bases and J by 5 bases, with 11 bases of the junction left unmatched. The CDR3 DNA sequence: TGTGCCAGCAGCCCGGAGAGGAGTAGCGGGAACAATGAGCAGTTCTTC. Translated, it gives CASSPERSSGNNEQFF.